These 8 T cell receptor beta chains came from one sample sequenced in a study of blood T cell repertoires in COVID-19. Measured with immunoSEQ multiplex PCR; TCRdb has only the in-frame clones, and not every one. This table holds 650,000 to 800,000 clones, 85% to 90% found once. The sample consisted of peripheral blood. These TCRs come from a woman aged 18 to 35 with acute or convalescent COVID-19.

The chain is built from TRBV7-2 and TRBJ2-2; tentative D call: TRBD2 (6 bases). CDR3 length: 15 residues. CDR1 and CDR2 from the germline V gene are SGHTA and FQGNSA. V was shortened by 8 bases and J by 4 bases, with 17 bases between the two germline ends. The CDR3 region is CASPRAWDFTGELFF. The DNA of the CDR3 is TGTGCCAGCCCCCGGGCGTGGGACTTCACCGGGGAGCTGTTTTTT.

CDR3 residues: CASSQTGYEQYF. CDR3 in DNA: TGTGCCAGCAGCCAGACAGGGTACGAGCAGTACTTC. This chain links TRBV14 with TRBJ2-7; TRBD1 agrees at 7 bases. CDR3 length equals 12 residues. CDR1 and CDR2 (germline): SGHDN, FVKESK. V was pared by 3 bases and J by 4 bases, with 0 bases of the junction left unmatched.

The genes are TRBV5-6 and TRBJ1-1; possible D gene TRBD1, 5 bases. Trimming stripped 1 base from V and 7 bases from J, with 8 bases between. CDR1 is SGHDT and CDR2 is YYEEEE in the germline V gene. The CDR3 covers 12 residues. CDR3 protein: CASSLNRREAFF. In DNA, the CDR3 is TGTGCCAGCAGCTTGAACAGGCGTGAAGCTTTCTTT.

CDR3 residues: CASSLWWVGGNSNQPQHF. CDR3 sequence (DNA): TGCGCCAGCAGCTTGTGGTGGGTTGGGGGGAATAGCAATCAGCCCCAGCATTTT. V gene TRBV5-1 combines with J gene TRBJ1-5; perhaps TRBD1 as D (5 bases). The germline V gene has CDR1 SGHRS and CDR2 YFSETQ. The germline V and J ends were trimmed by 1 base and 0 bases, with 17 bases remaining between them. The CDR3 has 18 residues.

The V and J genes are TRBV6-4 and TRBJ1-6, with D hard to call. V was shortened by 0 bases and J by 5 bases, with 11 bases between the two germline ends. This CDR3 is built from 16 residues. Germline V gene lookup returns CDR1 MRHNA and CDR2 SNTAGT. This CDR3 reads CASSDSIRGNNSPLHF. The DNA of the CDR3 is TGTGCCAGCAGTGACTCGATACGCGGAAATAATTCACCCCTCCACTTT.

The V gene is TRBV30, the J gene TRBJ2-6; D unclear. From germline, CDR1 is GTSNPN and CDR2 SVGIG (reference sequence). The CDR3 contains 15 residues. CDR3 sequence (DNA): TGTGTCCTAGTTGAGACGGCTCTGGGGGCCAACGTCCTGACTTTC. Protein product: CVLVETALGANVLTF.

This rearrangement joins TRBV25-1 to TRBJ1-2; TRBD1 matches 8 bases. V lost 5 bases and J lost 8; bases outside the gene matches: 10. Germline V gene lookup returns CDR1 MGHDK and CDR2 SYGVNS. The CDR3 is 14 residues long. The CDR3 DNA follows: TGTGCCAGCAGTCCCCCGGACAGGGAGGACGGCTACACCTTC. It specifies CASSPPDREDGYTF.

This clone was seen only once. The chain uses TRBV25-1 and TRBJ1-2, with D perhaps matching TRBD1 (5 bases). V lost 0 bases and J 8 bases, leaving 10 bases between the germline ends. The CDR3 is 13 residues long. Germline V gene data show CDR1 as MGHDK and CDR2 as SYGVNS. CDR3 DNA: TGTGCCAGCAGTGAATATGGGGCAGACGGCTACACCTTC. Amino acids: CASSEYGADGYTF.